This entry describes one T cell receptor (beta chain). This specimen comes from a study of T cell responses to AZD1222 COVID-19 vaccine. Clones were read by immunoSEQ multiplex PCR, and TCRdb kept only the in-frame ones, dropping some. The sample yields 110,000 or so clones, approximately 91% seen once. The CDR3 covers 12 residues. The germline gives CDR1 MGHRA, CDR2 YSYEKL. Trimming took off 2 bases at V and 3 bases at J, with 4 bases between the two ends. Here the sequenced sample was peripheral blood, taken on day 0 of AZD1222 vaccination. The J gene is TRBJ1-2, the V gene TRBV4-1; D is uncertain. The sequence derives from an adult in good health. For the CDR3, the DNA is TGCGCCAGCAGCCAACGGGACTATGGCTACACCTTC. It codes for CASSQRDYGYTF.